These 2 T cell receptor beta chains were sequenced from one sample in a study of T-cell reconstitution after alpha-beta-depleted transplantation in children. Unique molecular identifiers were incorporated into the prepared TCRbeta library. TCRdb passed the PCR reads through MiXCR, listing each CDR3 protein once. The repertoire consists of approximately 250,000 distinct CDR3 sequences, with about 9.6% occurring once and the leading ten covering over 4.5%. Sequenced here: PBMCs from the stem cell graft donor, sampled from the stem cell graft. These receptor sequences come from a human donor who donated a stem cell graft to a child with SCID.

This clonotype was recorded at least ten times. The rearrangement links TRBV7-2 to TRBJ2-7; no clear D. V was trimmed by 4 bases and J by 6 bases, leaving 10 bases between them. Germline V CDR1 and CDR2: SGHTA, FQGNSA. This CDR3 comprises 12 residues. In nucleotides, the CDR3 is TGTGCCAGCAGCTCAGGTCCTGGCGAGCAGTACTTC. This encodes CASSSGPGEQYF.

The chain couples TRBV12-3 or TRBV12-4 to TRBJ1-4; possibly TRBD1 for D (5 bases). The CDR3 spans 15 residues. Trimming left V 2 bases short and J 5 bases short, with 12 bases between. CDR3 DNA: TGTGCCAGCAGTTTACTCAGGGAGACGAATGAAAAACTGTTTTTT. Translation gives CASSLLRETNEKLFF.